These T cell receptor beta chains were read from a single sample in a study of human T cells and chemical hapten exposure. One entry per CDR3 protein, called by TCRdb with MiXCR from the RACE reads. The data show some 150,000 distinct CDR3 sequences, with 12% seen just once and about 1.3% held by the top ten. The sample consisted of whole blood, taken in connection with sensitization to the hapten diphenylcyclopropenone (DPC). Receptor source: a woman aged 50 to 65 with alopecia areata. Some clones in this sample may be carry-over from other donors' samples. Both conserved end residues are part of each CDR3. D genes are given only for firm matches. A row's size may be missing; if present it is once, few, many or a size class.

few	TRBD2	TRBV2	TRBJ2-2	TGTGCCAGCAGTGCACTAGCGGGAGCCGGGGAGCTGTTTTTT	CASSALAGAGELFF
few	TRBD1	TRBV29-1	TRBJ1-4	TGCAGCGCTGGGACAGGGTATGGTAATGAAAAACTGTTTTTT	CSAGTGYGNEKLFF
-	-	TRBV5-1	TRBJ2-2	TGCGCCAGCAGCGTGGGACGGGCCCCCACCGGGGAGCTGTTTTTT	CASSVGRAPTGELFF
-	-	TRBV7-3	TRBJ2-7	TGTGCCAGCAGACCCGGACAGTTATTCTCCTACGAGCAGTACTTC	CASRPGQLFSYEQYF
-	TRBD1	TRBV28	TRBJ1-4	TGTGCCAGCAGTATCCAGGGGGCGCGGAGTGAAAAACTGTTTTTT	CASSIQGARSEKLFF
many	-	TRBV2	TRBJ1-5	TGTGCCAGCCCTTTTTATAGCAATCAGCCCCAGCATTTT	CASPFYSNQPQHF
-	-	TRBV10-3	TRBJ2-7	TGTGCCATCAGTGAGCCGGCGGTCCTCACCTACGAGCAGTACTTC	CAISEPAVLTYEQYF
-	TRBD1	TRBV20-1	TRBJ1-5	TGCAGTGCTAGCAGGGGGAATGTGGGCAATCAGCCCCAGCATTTT	CSASRGNVGNQPQHF
-	-	TRBV6-2/TRBV6-3	TRBJ2-2	TGTGCCAGCACTGATGCAAGAGGGGAGCTGTTTTTT	CASTDARGELFF
many	TRBD2	TRBV7-2	TRBJ2-3	TGTGCCAGCAGCTTAGTCCCTAGCGGGAACGGGTATACGCAGTATTTT	CASSLVPSGNGYTQYF
-	-	TRBV6-5	TRBJ1-6	TGTGCCAGCAGTTCGCCGGGGGGGCCCGGTTCACCCCTCCACTTT	CASSSPGGPGSPLHF
-	-	TRBV6-2/TRBV6-3	TRBJ2-1	TGTGCCAGCAGTTACGGGTTGCCCTCCTACAATGAGCAGTTCTTC	CASSYGLPSYNEQFF
-	-	TRBV7-2	TRBJ1-1	TGTGCCAGCAGCTTAGGGGGCGCTATGAACACTGAAGCTTTCTTT	CASSLGGAMNTEAFF
-	TRBD1	TRBV7-8	TRBJ2-7	TGTGCCAGCAGCCCAGGGGGCGCGTTTGGTGAGCAGTACTTC	CASSPGGAFGEQYF
few	-	TRBV5-6	TRBJ1-3	TGTGCCAGCAGCTTCTTACGCGGCTCGGGAAACACCATATATTTT	CASSFLRGSGNTIYF
many	-	TRBV6-2/TRBV6-3	TRBJ2-7	TGTGCCAGCAGTCCGAAGAGGCGACTCCCGGTCCGCTTC	CASSPKRRLPVRF
few	-	TRBV30	TRBJ2-7	TGTGCGTCCGCCGTGGACTACGAGCAGTACTTC	CASAVDYEQYF
many	-	TRBV18	TRBJ2-3	TGTGCCAGCTCGCCCCCCGGGACCTCCAACACAGATACGCAGTATTTT	CASSPPGTSNTDTQYF
-	-	TRBV30	TRBJ1-1	TGTGCCTGGAGTCGAGACAGTGGCGGCACTGAAGCTTTCTTT	CAWSRDSGGTEAFF
few	-	TRBV20-1	TRBJ1-5	TGCAGTGCTAGAATCGGGACTAATCAGCCCCAGCATTTT	CSARIGTNQPQHF
-	-	TRBV10-1	TRBJ2-3	TGCGCCAGGTTTACAGATACGCAGTATTTT	CARFTDTQYF
-	TRBD1	TRBV27	TRBJ1-5	TGTGCCAGCAGTATGGACAGGGGGCTGAATCAGCCCCAGCATTTT	CASSMDRGLNQPQHF
many	-	TRBV11-1	TRBJ2-2	TGTGCCAGCAGCTCGGGGAACACCGGGGAGCTGTTTTTT	CASSSGNTGELFF
-	TRBD2	TRBV20-1	TRBJ2-7	TGCAGTGCTACACCGGGACTAGCGGTCTACGAGCAGTACTTC	CSATPGLAVYEQYF
many	-	TRBV4-1	TRBJ2-3	TGCGCCAGCAGCCAAGGCCCGACTGGGGAGCTCACAGATACGCAGTATTTT	CASSQGPTGELTDTQYF
once	-	TRBV2	TRBJ2-1	TGTGCCAGCAGTGAAGAGCGGAGGGAATACAATGAGCAGTTCTTC	CASSEERREYNEQFF
-	TRBD1	TRBV18	TRBJ1-2	TGTGCCAGCTCAGGACAGGGAAACTATGGCTACACCTTC	CASSGQGNYGYTF
few	TRBD1	TRBV20-1	TRBJ2-7	TGCAGTGGACGGGGGACAGGGGTTTACGAGCAGTACTTC	CSGRGTGVYEQYF
-	-	TRBV27	TRBJ1-1	TGTGCCAGCAGTTTGGGCAGAACCACTGAAGCTTTCTTT	CASSLGRTTEAFF
few	-	TRBV28	TRBJ1-4	TGTGCCGGGGGAAGAGGGGAAAAACTGTTTTTT	CAGGRGEKLFF
-	-	TRBV20-1	TRBJ2-3	TGCAGTGCTCCCCCCCGGGACACTCCGATAGATACGCAGTATTTT	CSAPPRDTPIDTQYF
-	TRBD1	TRBV4-2	TRBJ2-3	TGTGCCAGCAGCCCCCTTGACAGGGTCCGGAGCCTCACCCCCCCAGATACGCAGTATTTT	CASSPLDRVRSLTPPDTQYF
few	TRBD1	TRBV7-6	TRBJ2-5	TGTGCCAGCAGCACAGGGGCGGAGACCCAGTACTTC	CASSTGAETQYF
-	-	TRBV29-1	TRBJ2-7	TGCAGCAGCAAAGGGGCAGGGTACGAGCAGTACTTC	CSSKGAGYEQYF
many	-	TRBV28	TRBJ2-7	TGTGCCAGCAGTACCTTCTACGAGCAGTACTTC	CASSTFYEQYF
once	-	TRBV11-1	TRBJ2-1	TGTGCCAGCAGCTTACAGGTGGATGAGCAGTTCTTC	CASSLQVDEQFF
few	-	TRBV11-3	TRBJ2-2	TGTGCCAGCAGCCCCCTCATTGGAACCGGGGAGCTGTTTTTT	CASSPLIGTGELFF
many	-	TRBV5-1	TRBJ1-5	TGCGCCAGCAGCTTGGGTAGGGGCAATCAGCCCCAGCATTTT	CASSLGRGNQPQHF
many	TRBD1	TRBV7-2	TRBJ2-2	TGTGCCAGCAGCTCGTTCGGGACAGGGGGCGCCGGGGAGCTGTTTTTT	CASSSFGTGGAGELFF
many	-	TRBV19	TRBJ2-7	TGTGCCAGTAGTATAGGCCCCTACGAGCAGTACTTC	CASSIGPYEQYF
few	-	TRBV20-1	TRBJ2-5	TGCAGTGCTAGATCGGGGGCGGGAGAGACCCAGTACTTC	CSARSGAGETQYF
many	-	TRBV29-1	TRBJ2-7	TGCAGCGTTGTGACTGGGGAGCAGTACTTC	CSVVTGEQYF
-	-	TRBV4-2	TRBJ2-3	TGTGCCAGCAGCCCCTGGCAGCGGTCAGATACGCAGTATTTT	CASSPWQRSDTQYF
few	TRBD1	TRBV6-6	TRBJ2-7	TGTGCCAGCATCACCGGGACAGGGGCCGACTACGAGCAGTACTTC	CASITGTGADYEQYF
many	TRBD2	TRBV5-1	TRBJ2-5	TGCGCCAGCAGCTTAGCGGGAACAGAGACCCAGTACTTC	CASSLAGTETQYF
few	TRBD1	TRBV5-1	TRBJ1-2	TGCGCCAGCAGCCTCCGGGACAGTACCCAATCTCAAGTAGGCTATGGCTACACCTTC	CASSLRDSTQSQVGYGYTF
-	-	TRBV14	TRBJ2-2	TGTGCCAGCAGCCAAGATTTACGGACCGGGGAGCTGTTTTTT	CASSQDLRTGELFF
many	-	TRBV12-3/TRBV12-4	TRBJ1-3	TGTGCCAGCAGTTCATCGGACTGGGCGAGGGGCGGAAACACCATATATTTT	CASSSSDWARGGNTIYF
-	-	TRBV28	TRBJ2-5	TGTGCCAGCAGTAAAAAAGAGACCCAGTACTTC	CASSKKETQYF
few	-	TRBV5-1	TRBJ2-1	TGCGCCAGCAGCTTGGATCCTGGTAACAATGAGCAGTTCTTC	CASSLDPGNNEQFF
many	-	TRBV6-5	TRBJ2-3	TGTGCCAGCAACCCCGGAGCGGGTCGAGATACGCAGTATTTT	CASNPGAGRDTQYF
few	TRBD2	TRBV7-2	TRBJ2-4	TGTGCCAGCAGCTTAGATACTAGCGGCAAAAACATTCAGTACTTC	CASSLDTSGKNIQYF
few	TRBD1	TRBV11-3	TRBJ1-1	TGTGCCAGCAGCTCCCGGAGGGGGCGAAATGAAGCTTTCTTT	CASSSRRGRNEAFF
many	TRBD2	TRBV5-1	TRBJ2-7	TGCGCCAGCAGGTCCAAGGCGGGAGACTATAACGAGCAGTACTTC	CASRSKAGDYNEQYF
many	-	TRBV29-1	TRBJ1-6	TGCAGCGTAGATCATCCCTTGACCGGGAGCAATTCACCCCTCCACTTT	CSVDHPLTGSNSPLHF